The source of this T cell receptor (beta chain) is a study of blood T cell repertoires in COVID-19. Study overall: Samples came from the United States, Italy and Spain, spanning acute and convalescent COVID-19. Nucleic acid was either cDNA or gDNA, and it came from T cells, B-cell-depleted T cells, or PBMCs.

CDR3 length: 14 amino acids. After removal of 4 bases from V and 3 bases from J, the junction contained 4 bases not matched to a gene. Germline V CDR1 and CDR2: SGHRS, YFSETQ. Source study methods: Estimates of nucleated cell counts were drawn from the amplification of reference gene primers. Here immunoSEQ multiplex PCR was the method, and the copy in TCRdb shows in-frame clones only, minus some. V and J calls and clone size are those listed in that table; D and trimming were worked out from the DNA. This table has about 160,000 clones, roughly 89% appearing once. The material sequenced was peripheral blood. This TCR derives from a woman aged 55-69 years who had recovered from COVID-19. The rearrangement joins TRBV5-1 to TRBJ1-5; the match to TRBD1 covers 7 bases. CDR3 loop: CASSPGQPNQPQHF. As DNA, the CDR3 is TGCGCCAGCAGCCCGGGACAGCCCAATCAGCCCCAGCATTTT.